The sequence of this TCR beta chain was determined in a study of OX40 agonist ivuxolimab in advanced cancers. Study-wide background: Partial response was recorded in three patients: one hepatocellular carcinoma and two cutaneous melanoma cases.

TCRdb's copy holds only in-frame clones and misses some; the assay was immunoSEQ multiplex PCR. Of tens of thousands of clones listed, more than 75% are singletons. Patients were excluded for autoimmune disease history or systemic immunosuppression. The V gene lost 1 base and the J gene lost 4 bases, with 7 bases spanning the gap. Germline lookup yields CDR1 SGHRS and CDR2 YFSETQ. This CDR3 spans 13 amino acids. Sequencing was performed on CD4+ or CD8+ T cells sorted from blood, taken in a trial of the OX40 agonist ivuxolimab. The clonotype was recovered from an adult with an advanced solid tumor such as melanoma, head and neck, liver or kidney cancer. The chain recombines TRBV5-1 with TRBJ2-3; a possible D gene is TRBD1 (5 bases). The CDR3 bases are TGCGCCAGCAGCTTGCCAGGGTCAGATACGCAGTATTTT. It encodes CASSLPGSDTQYF.